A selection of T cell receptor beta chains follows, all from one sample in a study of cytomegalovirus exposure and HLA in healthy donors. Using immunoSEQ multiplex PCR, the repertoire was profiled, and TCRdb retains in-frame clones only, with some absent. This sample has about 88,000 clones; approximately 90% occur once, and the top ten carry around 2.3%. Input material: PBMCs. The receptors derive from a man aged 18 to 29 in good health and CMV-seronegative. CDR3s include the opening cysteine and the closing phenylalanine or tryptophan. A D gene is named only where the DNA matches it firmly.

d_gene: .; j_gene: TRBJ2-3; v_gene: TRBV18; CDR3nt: TGTGCCAGCTCACGCGATCCCCCGACAGATACGCAGTATTTT; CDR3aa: CASSRDPPTDTQYF
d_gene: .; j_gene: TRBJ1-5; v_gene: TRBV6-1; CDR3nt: TGTGCCAGCAGTGAATTGGGCGTCAATCAGCCCCAGCATTTT; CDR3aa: CASSELGVNQPQHF
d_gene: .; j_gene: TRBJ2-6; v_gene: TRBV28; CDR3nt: TGTGCCAGCACTCTCTCTGGGGCCAACGTCCTGACTTTC; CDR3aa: CASTLSGANVLTF
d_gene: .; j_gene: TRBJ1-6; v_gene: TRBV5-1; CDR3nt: TGCGCCAGCAGCTTAGGACAGACCAGCTCCTATAATTCACCCCTCCACTTT; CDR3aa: CASSLGQTSSYNSPLHF
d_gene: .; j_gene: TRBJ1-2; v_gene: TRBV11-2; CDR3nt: TGTGCCAGCAGCTTAGATCGGCAGGTCCCGGTCTTC; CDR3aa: CASSLDRQVPVF
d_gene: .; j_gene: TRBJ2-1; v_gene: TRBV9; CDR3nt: TGTGCCAGCAGCCCTCAAGGGGGATATTCCTACAATGAGCAGTTCTTC; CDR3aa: CASSPQGGYSYNEQFF
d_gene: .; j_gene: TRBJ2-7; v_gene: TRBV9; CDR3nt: TGTGCCAGCAGCGCCACCGGGACATCTTCGACCCTGGAGCAGTACTTC; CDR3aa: CASSATGTSSTLEQYF
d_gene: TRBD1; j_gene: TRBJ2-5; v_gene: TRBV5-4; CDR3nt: TGTGCCAGCAGCTTACAGACAGGGGTGCAAGAGACCCAGTACTTC; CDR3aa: CASSLQTGVQETQYF
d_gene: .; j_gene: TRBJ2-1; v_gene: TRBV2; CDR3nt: TGTGCCAGCACGCGGATGGTAAGCTCCTACAATGAGCAGTTCTTC; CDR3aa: CASTRMVSSYNEQFF
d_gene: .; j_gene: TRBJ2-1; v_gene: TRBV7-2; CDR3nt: TGTGCCAGCAGCTTAACAGCGGCAGTCTCATACAATGAGCAGTTCTTC; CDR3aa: CASSLTAAVSYNEQFF
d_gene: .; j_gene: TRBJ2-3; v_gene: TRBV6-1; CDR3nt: TGTGCCAGCAGTTCTACCGGGGTTAAAGGACAGTATTTT; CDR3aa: CASSSTGVKGQYF
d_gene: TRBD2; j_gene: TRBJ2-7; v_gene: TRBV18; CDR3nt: TGTGCCAGCTCACCGCGGGAGGGCCTCTACGAGCAGTACTTC; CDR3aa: CASSPREGLYEQYF
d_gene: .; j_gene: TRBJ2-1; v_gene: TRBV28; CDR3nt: TGTGCCAGCAGTTCCAGGGAGGCCTTTATCTACAATGAGCAGTTCTTC; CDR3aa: CASSSREAFIYNEQFF
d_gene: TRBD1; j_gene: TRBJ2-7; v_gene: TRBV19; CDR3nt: TGTGCCACTAGGGCACCCGGGACAGGGTCGTACGAGCAGTACTTC; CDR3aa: CATRAPGTGSYEQYF
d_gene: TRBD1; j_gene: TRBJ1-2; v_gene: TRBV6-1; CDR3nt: TGTGCCAGCAGGCAGGGGGCGCGTGGCTACACCTTC; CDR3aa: CASRQGARGYTF
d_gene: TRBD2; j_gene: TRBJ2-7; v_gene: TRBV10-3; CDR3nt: TGTGCCATCAGGGATAGCGGGAGGGCCGTCGAGCAGTACTTC; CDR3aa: CAIRDSGRAVEQYF
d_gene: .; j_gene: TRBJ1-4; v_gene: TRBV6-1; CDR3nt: TGTGCCAGCAGCTTGCACCCGAGGACTAATGAAAAACTGTTTTTT; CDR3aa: CASSLHPRTNEKLFF